Below are 29 T cell receptor beta chains sequenced from a single sample in a study of patients and donors after allogeneic stem cell transplantation. TCRdb reanalysed the RT-PCR reads using MiXCR and keeps one entry per CDR3 protein. The sample includes about 90,000 distinct CDR3 sequences, around 49% seen only once; the top ten take around 55%. Sequenced material: blood, either unsorted or a sorted T cell fraction (not recorded which). The origin of the receptors is a human donor who was either an allogeneic HSCT recipient or a stem cell or donor lymphocyte infusion donor (not recorded which). It is not recorded whose cells these are; they may come from a transplant donor.

The chain links TRBV7-6 to TRBJ2-1; TRBD2 matches at 8 bases. Per germline, CDR1 SGHVS and CDR2 FNYEAQ. The CDR3 has 16 amino acids. The J segment lost 3 bases and the V segment lost 5 bases, leaving 9 bases of the junction unmatched. CDR3 sequence: CASSLTSGGDYNEQFF. CDR3 bases: TGTGCCAGCAGCCTCACTAGCGGAGGGGACTACAATGAGCAGTTCTTC. The whole variable domain, remainder taken from reference TRBV7-6 and TRBJ2-1, is GAGVSQSPRYKVTKRGQDVALRCDPISGHVSLYWYRQALGQGPEFLTYFNYEAQQDKSGLPNDRFSAERPEGSISTLTIQRTEQRDSAMYRCASSLTSGGDYNEQFFGPGTRLTVL.

The chain couples TRBV5-1 to TRBJ1-1, with 9 nucleotides matching TRBD1. After removal of 0 bases from V and 3 bases from J, the junction contained 9 bases not matched to a gene. The CDR3 loop spans 17 amino acids. Germline CDR1 is SGHRS and CDR2 is YFSETQ. CDR3 protein: CASSLVLGQGGYTEAFF. Here the CDR3 DNA reads TGCGCCAGCAGCTTGGTCTTGGGACAGGGAGGTTACACTGAAGCTTTCTTT.

The V and J genes are TRBV6-5 and TRBJ1-1, with D perhaps TRBD1 (5 bases). There are 16 residues in the CDR3. Germline V gives CDR1 MNHEY, CDR2 SVGAGI. Trimming took off 6 bases at V and 1 base at J, with 18 bases between the two ends. The CDR3 spells CASSPVTAGRNTEAFF. As DNA, the CDR3 is TGTGCCAGCAGCCCCGTTACAGCGGGACGGAACACTGAAGCTTTCTTT.

This clonotype was detected only a few times. This chain joins TRBV6-2 or TRBV6-3 and TRBJ1-1; 7 nucleotides match TRBD1. CDR1 is MNHEY and CDR2 is SVGEGT in the germline V gene. The CDR3 spans 16 residues. The V gene end was trimmed by 5 bases and the J gene end by 1 base; junction bases not matched to a gene: 10. As DNA, the CDR3 is TGTGCCAGCAGTCACGATGGGACAGATTCGAACACTGAAGCTTTCTTT. Protein sequence: CASSHDGTDSNTEAFF.

Only a few counts were recorded for this clonotype. CDR3 bases: TGTGCCAGCTCCCGGGACAACACTGAAGCTTTCTTT. This translates into CASSRDNTEAFF. This chain uses TRBV18 with TRBJ1-1; D possibly corresponds to TRBD1 (5 bases). The CDR3 consists of 12 residues. The germline V and J ends were trimmed by 6 bases and 2 bases, with 7 bases remaining between them. Germline V gene lookup returns CDR1 KGHSH and CDR2 LQKENI.

The chain recombines TRBV5-1 with TRBJ2-3; 10 nucleotides line up with TRBD2. Trimming cost V 3 bases and J 4 bases; bases outside gene matches: 5. Germline V gives CDR1 SGHRS, CDR2 YFSETQ. This CDR3 is 15 amino acids long. This CDR3 reads CASSWEREGADTQYF. CDR3 DNA sequence: TGCGCCAGCAGCTGGGAGCGGGAGGGAGCAGATACGCAGTATTTT.

The chain is built from TRBV6-2 or TRBV6-3 and TRBJ2-1, with D possibly TRBD2 on 5 matching bases. CDR1 is MNHEY, CDR2 SVGEGT, per germline. Between the trimmed V and J ends, which lost 8 bases and 0 bases, there was a span of 14 bases. The CDR3 extends over 15 amino acids. The CDR3 nucleotides read TGTGCCAGCCGTATAGCGTCGAGCTCCTACAATGAGCAGTTCTTC. Translating it yields CASRIASSSYNEQFF.

This chain connects TRBV29-1 to TRBJ2-2; perhaps D is TRBD1 or TRBD2 (5 bases each). Looked up from germline, CDR1 is SQVTM and CDR2 is ANQGSEA. V shed 6 bases and J shed 0 bases, with 8 bases lying between them. This CDR3 spans 13 amino acids. The CDR3 DNA follows: TGCAGCGTCCTGGGACCGAACACCGGGGAGCTGTTTTTT. Translation: CSVLGPNTGELFF.

The CDR3 DNA reads TGTGCCAGCAGCCAAGATTTGACCCACGAGCAGTACTTC. Translating gives CASSQDLTHEQYF. The chain employs TRBV4-2 and TRBJ2-7, with D unresolved. Trimming removed 0 bases from V and 5 bases from J, with 8 bases in between. The CDR3 extends over 13 amino acids. Germline loops: CDR1 LGHNA, CDR2 YNFKEQ.

V gene TRBV2 combines with J gene TRBJ1-1; TRBD1 might be the D (5 bases). V dropped 11 bases and J dropped 4 bases, with 11 bases sitting between them. The CDR3 extends over 11 amino acids. Germline CDR1 SNHLY, CDR2 FYNNEI. For the CDR3, the DNA is TGTGCCCGCGGGACGGGCACTGAAGCTTTCTTT. This codes for CARGTGTEAFF. Based on the CDR3 plus reference TRBV2 and TRBJ1-1, the full variable domain is EPEVTQTPSHQVTQMGQEVILRCVPISNHLYFYWYRQILGQKVEFLVSFYNNEISEKSEIFDDQFSVERPDGSNFTLKIRSTKLEDSAMYFCARGTGTEAFFGQGTRLTVV.

The chain has TRBV15 and TRBJ2-5; D remains ambiguous. The CDR3 is 15 amino acids. From germline, CDR1 is LNHNV and CDR2 YYDKDF (reference sequence). The germline V and J ends were trimmed by 0 bases and 5 bases, with 13 bases remaining between them. CDR3 DNA: TGTGCCACCAGCAGAGATCGGGTCAGTCCGGAGACCCAGTACTTC. This encodes CATSRDRVSPETQYF.

The chain joins TRBV6-5 to TRBJ1-1; D is unclear. CDR3 length: 16 amino acids. The germline V gene has CDR1 MNHEY and CDR2 SVGAGI. V gave up 3 bases and J gave up 5 bases, with 19 bases separating them. The CDR3 sequence is CASSYGWAARGTEAFF. The CDR3 DNA reads as TGTGCCAGCAGTTATGGATGGGCAGCCCGGGGTACTGAAGCTTTCTTT.

Concerning this clonotype: One end of the junction fails to match germline, which may point to a read error. The chain links TRBV18 to TRBJ1-1; 7 bases match TRBD1. The germline V gene has CDR1 KGHSH and CDR2 LQKENI. There are 14 residues in the CDR3. The CDR3 DNA sequence: TGTGCCAGCTCAAGACAGGGAATGAACACTGAATCTTTCTTT. This gives the protein CASSRQGMNTESFF.

This clonotype was counted a few times. The chain is built from TRBV12-3 or TRBV12-4 and TRBJ1-5; no definite D call. The CDR3 extends over 13 amino acids. Trimming pared 2 bases from V and 4 bases from J, leaving 6 bases between. The CDR3 reads CASSLSPNQPQHF. CDR3 nucleotides: TGTGCCAGCAGTTTATCTCCTAATCAGCCCCAGCATTTT.

The gene calls are TRBV13 and TRBJ1-1, with TRBD1 matching 8 bases. Germline V gives CDR1 PRHDT, CDR2 FYEKMQ (reference sequence). CDR3 length: 16 amino acids. With 3 bases clipped from V and 2 bases from J, the junction kept 8 bases outside the gene matches. In DNA, the CDR3 is TGTGCCAGCAGCTTTCAGGGGGCGCGCATCAACACTGAAGCTTTCTTT. It encodes CASSFQGARINTEAFF.

The genes are TRBV7-9 and TRBJ2-1; D ambiguous. The CDR3 has 12 residues. The V gene's germline CDR1 is SEHNR and CDR2 FQNEAQ (reference sequence). Trimming stripped 5 bases from V and 8 bases from J, with 10 bases between. The CDR3 DNA reads TGTGCCAGCAGCGCCTCCCTCGATGAGCAGTTCTTC. Translating gives CASSASLDEQFF.

The CDR3 DNA sequence: TGTGCCAGCAGTCGCCTGACTCCCAGCGGCGGCTATGGCTACACCTTC. Translation: CASSRLTPSGGYGYTF. The rearrangement uses TRBV6-5 and TRBJ1-2; D unresolved. Deletions cut 5 bases from V and 4 bases from J, with 20 bases between. Germline V CDR1 and CDR2: MNHEY, SVGAGI. The CDR3 extends over 16 amino acids.

The genes are TRBV6-2 or TRBV6-3 and TRBJ1-5; TRBD1 aligns across 7 bases. Losses at the gene ends were 2 bases for V and 0 bases for J; bases not matched to a gene: 4. The CDR3 sequence is 16 residues long. From germline, CDR1 is MNHEY and CDR2 SVGEGT. This CDR3 is CASSYAGTASNQPQHF. The CDR3 bases are TGTGCCAGCAGTTACGCGGGGACAGCTAGCAATCAGCCCCAGCATTTT.

The chain uses TRBV28 and TRBJ1-5; D not certain. The CDR3 is 15 amino acids. CDR1 and CDR2 (germline): MDHEN, SYDVKM. V was clipped by 4 bases and J by 0 bases, with 10 bases between them. This chain's CDR3 is CASSSPADSNQPQHF. In DNA, the CDR3 is TGTGCCAGCAGTTCCCCCGCCGATAGCAATCAGCCCCAGCATTTT.

The gene calls are TRBV12-3 or TRBV12-4 and TRBJ1-3; D not resolved. Trimming stripped 5 bases from V and 0 bases from J, with 14 bases between. The CDR3 has 16 amino acids. CDR3 bases: TGTGCCAGCAGTCCCCGGACCCTAAACTCTGGAAACACCATATATTTT. It translates to CASSPRTLNSGNTIYF.

This clonotype was recorded a few times. V gene TRBV28 combines with J gene TRBJ1-6; 7 nucleotides match TRBD1. Germline-derived CDR1 and CDR2 are MDHEN and SYDVKM. The CDR3 totals 13 residues. V was clipped by 2 bases and J by 13 bases; unmatched bases: 5. This CDR3 is CASSLSGTAPLHF. CDR3 bases: TGTGCCAGCAGTTTAAGTGGGACAGCTCCCCTCCACTTT. Based on the CDR3 plus reference TRBV28 and TRBJ1-6, the full variable domain is DVKVTQSSRYLVKRTGEKVFLECVQDMDHENMFWYRQDPGLGLRLIYFSYDVKMKEKGDIPEGYSVSREKKERFSLILESASTNQTSMYLCASSLSGTAPLHFGNGTRLTVT.

In nucleotides, the CDR3 is TGCAGTGCTAGAGATGGCGGGGGGGGCACTGAAGCTTTCTTT. As protein: CSARDGGGGTEAFF. The rearrangement joins TRBV20-1 to TRBJ1-1, with D perhaps matching TRBD1 (5 bases). Germline V gene sequence: CDR1 DFQATT, CDR2 SNEGSKA (reference sequence). The CDR3 covers 14 residues. Trimming cost V 0 bases and J 4 bases, with 12 bases left between them.

This clonotype showed up just a few times. The V call is TRBV4-3, the J call TRBJ2-1, with TRBD2 as a possible D gene (5 bases). The germline V and J ends were trimmed by 4 bases and 9 bases, with 16 bases remaining between them. Germline loops: CDR1 LGHNA, CDR2 YSLEER. The CDR3 has 14 amino acids. The CDR3 region has the DNA TGCGCCAGCAGCCGAGGGCAAAGTGGCGGTGAGCAGTTCTTC. It encodes CASSRGQSGGEQFF.

This clonotype has just a few counts. V gene TRBV14 combines with J gene TRBJ1-5; no clear D gene. Trimming pared 2 bases from V and 6 bases from J, leaving 8 bases between. Germline lookup yields CDR1 SGHDN and CDR2 FVKESK. This CDR3 has 13 amino acids. The CDR3: CASSQTSSQPQHF. Written as DNA, the CDR3 is TGTGCCAGCAGCCAAACATCGAGTCAGCCCCAGCATTTT. The variable domain in full, with the rest retrieved from reference TRBV14 and TRBJ1-5, is EAGVTQFPSHSVIEKGQTVTLRCDPISGHDNLYWYRRVMGKEIKFLLHFVKESKQDESGMPNNRFLAERTGGTYSTLKVQPAELEDSGVYFCASSQTSSQPQHFGDGTRLSIL.

This clonotype was seen a handful of times. The gene calls are TRBV9 and TRBJ1-6; D is possibly TRBD1 (6 bases). The CDR3 is 17 residues long. Germline V gene sequence: CDR1 SGDLS, CDR2 YYNGEE. V lost 0 bases and J lost 11, with 21 bases in between. CDR3 bases: TGTGCCAGCAGCGTAGGACAGGCACCTTCTTCCCTTCCACCCCTCCACTTT. It specifies CASSVGQAPSSLPPLHF.

The CDR3 DNA sequence: TGTGCCAGCACCAGACAAGTTGGAGATACGCAGTATTTT. It is translated as CASTRQVGDTQYF. The chain joins TRBV12-3 or TRBV12-4 to TRBJ2-3; D remains ambiguous. The CDR3 has 13 residues. V was clipped by 7 bases and J by 5 bases, with 13 bases between them.

The genes are TRBV14 and TRBJ2-7; D might be TRBD2 (5 bases). The CDR3 length is 15 residues. Germline values: CDR1 SGHDN, CDR2 FVKESK. The V and J ends lost 0 bases and 2 bases respectively, with 11 bases between them. The CDR3 DNA reads as TGTGCCAGCAGCCAAGAGAGCGGTCACACCTACGAGCAGTACTTC. This translates into CASSQESGHTYEQYF.

This chain connects TRBV2 to TRBJ1-5; TRBD1 agrees at 10 bases. V lost 4 bases and J lost 6; bases outside the gene matches: 6. CDR1 SNHLY and CDR2 FYNNEI come from the germline V gene. CDR3 length equals 15 residues. CDR3 DNA sequence: TGTGCCAGCAGTGGCCCCGGGACAGGGGCTCAGCCCCAGCATTTT. Translated, it gives CASSGPGTGAQPQHF.

The V gene is TRBV5-1, the J gene TRBJ1-2, with D perhaps TRBD1 (5 bases). Germline V gene lookup returns CDR1 SGHRS and CDR2 YFSETQ. The CDR3 contains 15 residues. Trimming left V 0 bases short and J 0 bases short, with 9 bases between. The CDR3 DNA is TGCGCCAGCAGCTTGGTTGCAGGGTCTAACTATGGCTACACCTTC. Residues: CASSLVAGSNYGYTF.